What follows is one T cell receptor beta chain and its context. This sample stems from a study of PD-L1 blockade in urothelial cancer. Patients presented with locally advanced or metastatic urothelial carcinoma. Trimming took off 6 bases at V and 12 bases at J, with 18 bases between the two ends. Germline CDR1 reads MNHEY; CDR2 reads SMNVEV (reference sequence). The CDR3 covers 13 residues. Assay: immunoSEQ multiplex PCR; the TCRdb copy retains only in-frame clones and omits some. Counted here are tens of thousands of clones, roughly four fifths occurring once; the ten biggest clones make up around 3.7%.

The source of this sequence is a man in his 70s with urothelial cancer. This chain uses TRBV27 with TRBJ2-1, with a weak D call TRBD1 (5 bases). The sample in question was PBMCs, obtained around atezolizumab (anti-PD-L1) treatment. CDR3 sequence reads: CASSSSGHSSQFF. As DNA, the CDR3 is TGTGCCAGCAGCTCCTCTGGACACTCCTCGCAGTTCTTC.